The clone carrying this TCR beta chain showed up just a few times. Its cognate antigen is unknown. The V segment lost 4 bases and the J segment 3 bases; nucleotides outside the gene matches: 20. CDR3 length: 19 amino acids. The entry originates in a study of OX40 agonist ivuxolimab in advanced cancers. Study summary: The patients' treatment was ivuxolimab, an agonistic anti-OX40 (CD134) antibody. Those treated in dose escalation had hepatocellular carcinoma, melanoma, renal cell cancer or head and neck cancer. General observations from the study: Expanded peripheral T cell antigen specificity was not determined.

Libraries were prepared by immunoSEQ multiplex PCR; TCRdb keeps only in-frame clonotypes and omits some of them. The table has more than 9,000 clones, approximately 84% seen once. This TCR came from an adult with an advanced solid tumor such as melanoma, head and neck, liver or kidney cancer. This chain joins TRBV5-3 and TRBJ2-7; 9 nucleotides match TRBD2. TRBV5-3 falls under the ORF class, with uncertain function. This material consisted of CD4+ or CD8+ T cells sorted from blood, taken in a trial of the OX40 agonist ivuxolimab. CDR3 sequence: CARSLRGAAGGTIYYEQYF. CDR3 DNA: TGTGCCAGAAGCCTCCGAGGCGCAGCGGGGGGAACTATTTACTACGAGCAGTACTTC.